Presented here are 9 T cell receptor beta chains from one specimen sequenced in a study of T cells in Graves' hyperthyroidism and ophthalmopathy. Amplification targeted TCR beta CDR3 regions from RNA transcripts. A set of HTBI primers served as the primers for a first-round RT-PCR of the TCR CDR3. TCRdb itself ran the multiplex PCR reads through MiXCR, one entry per CDR3 protein. The sample has some 570,000 distinct CDR3 sequences, approximately 15% seen once; the top ten hold roughly 6.9%. The sample comprised blood. Receptor source: a young woman with Graves' ophthalmopathy.

The table lists this clonotype with many counts. V usage is TRBV12-3 or TRBV12-4 and J usage is TRBJ2-1; perhaps TRBD2 as D (5 bases). V was shortened by 7 bases and J by 3 bases, with 10 bases between the two germline ends. The CDR3 runs to 13 residues. The CDR3 region has the DNA TGTGCCAGCACCCCGACTAACTACAATGAGCAGTTCTTC. Translation gives CASTPTNYNEQFF.

This clonotype was recorded a few times. The genes are TRBV7-3 and TRBJ1-2; tentative D call: TRBD1 (5 bases). V was shortened by 5 bases and J by 8 bases, with 18 bases between the two germline ends. CDR3 length: 14 residues. The germline gives CDR1 SGHTA, CDR2 FQGTGA. In DNA, the CDR3 is TGTGCCAGCAGCCCCGGGAATGGGGGGATCGGCTACACCTTC. It codes for CASSPGNGGIGYTF.

In its sample, this clonotype was seen many times. This rearrangement joins TRBV7-2 to TRBJ2-5, with D hard to call. Trimming removed 5 bases at V and 5 bases at J, with 12 bases between. The CDR3 sequence is 13 residues long. Germline assignment: CDR1 SGHTA and CDR2 FQGNSA. The CDR3 DNA reads TGTGCCAGCAGCCCCCGGAGTAGGGAGACCCAGTACTTC. This sequence encodes CASSPRSRETQYF.

This clonotype was observed a single time. A read error may explain this, as a much larger clone is one base away. The chain uses TRBV11-2 and TRBJ2-1; D not certain. CDR3 length: 12 amino acids. Trimming pared 7 bases from V and 7 bases from J, leaving 11 bases between. Germline assignment: CDR1 SGHAT and CDR2 FQNNGV. The CDR3 DNA reads TGTGCCAGCAAGGTAGGGTTGAATGAGCAGTTCTTC. This sequence encodes CASKVGLNEQFF.

A few counts support this clonotype. CDR3 sequence reads: CASSLRPAQGSGNTIYF. CDR3 DNA: TGTGCCAGCAGTTTAAGGCCAGCCCAGGGCTCTGGAAACACCATATATTTT. The V call is TRBV12-3 or TRBV12-4, the J call TRBJ1-3, with D tentatively TRBD1 (5 bases). This CDR3 has 17 amino acids. Trimming took 2 bases from V and 0 from J, leaving 14 bases between them.

This clonotype was picked up many times. V gene TRBV30 combines with J gene TRBJ2-2; 7 bases map to TRBD1. This CDR3 region has 17 residues. The V segment lost 0 bases and the J segment 5 bases; nucleotides outside the gene matches: 12. Per germline, CDR1 GTSNPN and CDR2 SVGIG (reference sequence). CDR3 DNA: TGTGCCTGGAGTGTACAGTCCCTCACGACAGGGACCGGGGAGCTGTTTTTT. Translation gives CAWSVQSLTTGTGELFF.

This clonotype was detected many times. The chain uses TRBV12-3 or TRBV12-4 and TRBJ1-2; 9 bases line up with TRBD1. The CDR3 is 16 residues long. After removal of 6 bases from V and 4 bases from J, the junction contained 12 bases not matched to a gene. CDR3: CASSHTNRGRAYGYTF. DNA for the CDR3: TGTGCCAGCAGCCATACTAACAGGGGGCGCGCCTATGGCTACACCTTC.

The V and J genes are TRBV18 and TRBJ1-2; no firm D call. This CDR3 has 15 amino acids. CDR1 is KGHSH and CDR2 is LQKENI in the germline V gene. V was pared by 3 bases and J by 3 bases, with 14 bases between. The CDR3 reads CASSPEGGIYYGYTF. CDR3 bases: TGTGCCAGCTCACCTGAAGGAGGTATCTACTATGGCTACACCTTC.

This clonotype has ten or more counts. This sequence joins TRBV7-3 and TRBJ1-2, with 7 bases aligning to TRBD1. Germline V gives CDR1 SGHTA, CDR2 FQGTGA. The V gene end was trimmed by 2 bases and the J gene end by 8 bases; junction bases not matched to a gene: 8. This CDR3 has 14 amino acids. The CDR3 bases are TGTGCCAGCAGCTTACAGACAGGGAATGACGGCTACACCTTC. Amino acid sequence: CASSLQTGNDGYTF.